The sample holds a few counts of the clone carrying this T cell receptor (beta chain). The sample belongs to a study of early T cells in non-severe SARS-CoV-2 infection. Attachment of unique molecular identifiers to individual cDNA molecules was performed. TCRdb re-called the 5' RACE reads with MiXCR, one entry per CDR3 protein. This sample has more than 95,000 distinct CDR3 sequences; more than 13% occur once, and the top ten carry about a fifth. The source of this sequence is an adult who was a healthcare worker with PCR-confirmed SARS-CoV-2 infection or an uninfected control (not recorded which). The sample comprised whole blood.

The CDR3 loop reads CASSLTRWGETQYF. In DNA, the CDR3 is TGTGCCAGCAGCCTGACTAGGTGGGGAGAGACCCAGTACTTC. The chain joins TRBV12-3 or TRBV12-4 to TRBJ2-5, with D possibly matching TRBD2 (6 bases). V dropped 6 bases and J dropped 4 bases, with 15 bases sitting between them. The CDR3 covers 14 residues.